The 20 T cell receptor beta chains given below trace back to one sample, sequenced in a study of response to subunit inactivated influenza vaccine. TCRdb re-called the RT-PCR reads through MiXCR, storing one row per CDR3 protein. The table lists more than 450,000 distinct CDR3 sequences, roughly 8.2% of them singletons. The material was PBMCs from blood, obtained less than 25 months after vaccination. These receptors all stem from a man in his fifties or sixties who received an inactivated influenza vaccine.

This clonotype occurred a few times. The V and J genes are TRBV24-1 and TRBJ2-5, with 7 bases lining up with TRBD1. V lost 4 bases and J lost 2; bases outside the gene matches: 9. This CDR3 is 16 amino acids long. Germline CDR1 KGHDR, CDR2 SFDVKD. The CDR3 reads CATSDPAGTVQETQYF. CDR3 nucleotides: TGTGCCACCAGTGACCCCGCCGGGACAGTACAAGAGACCCAGTACTTC.

This clonotype is a singleton in its sample. This chain joins TRBV4-1 and TRBJ1-2; 7 bases line up with TRBD1. CDR3 length: 13 amino acids. Germline V lookup: CDR1 MGHRA, CDR2 YSYEKL. V gave up 5 bases and J gave up 6 bases; unmatched junction bases: 6. In nucleotides, the CDR3 is TGCGCCAGCAGCTCCGGGACAGCTGATGGCTACACCTTC. Translated: CASSSGTADGYTF.

V usage is TRBV27 and J usage is TRBJ1-4; D is unclear. The V and J ends lost 5 bases and 2 bases respectively, with 9 bases between them. Germline V lookup: CDR1 MNHEY, CDR2 SMNVEV (reference sequence). CDR3 length equals 14 residues. This chain's CDR3 is CASSGSGTNEKLFF. DNA for the CDR3: TGTGCCAGCAGTGGATCCGGGACTAATGAAAAACTGTTTTTT. The whole variable domain, filled in from reference TRBV27 and TRBJ1-4, reads EAQVTQNPRYLITVTGKKLTVTCSQNMNHEYMSWYRQDPGLGLRQIYYSMNVEVTDKGDVPEGYKVSRKEKRNFPLILESPSPNQTSLYFCASSGSGTNEKLFFGSGTQLSVL.

The genes are TRBV20-1 and TRBJ2-7; weak D call: TRBD1 (6 bases). Trimming removed 5 bases from V and 2 bases from J, with 10 bases in between. This CDR3 contains 12 residues. Germline V gene data show CDR1 as DFQATT and CDR2 as SNEGSKA (reference sequence). In nucleotides, the CDR3 is TGCAGTGCTCCGACAGGAGCCTACGAGCAGTACTTC. It yields the protein CSAPTGAYEQYF.

This clonotype was detected only a few times. CDR3 sequence reads: CASSQYIFGGIAGELFF. The CDR3, as DNA: TGCGCCAGCAGCCAATATATTTTCGGAGGGATAGCCGGGGAGCTGTTTTTT. The chain carries TRBV4-3 and TRBJ2-2; D is perhaps TRBD2 (6 bases). V lost 2 bases, J lost 6 bases, and 19 bases lay in between. CDR1 is LGHNA, CDR2 YSLEER, per germline. This CDR3 spans 17 amino acids.

This clonotype was seen a few times. The V gene is TRBV21-1, the J gene TRBJ2-1; no DNA check was done on the table's D call, TRBD1. TRBV21-1 is deemed a pseudogene. This CDR3 is built from 19 residues. The CDR3 nucleotides read TGTGCCAGCAGCAAAGGGGGGATGGAGCGGAGCGAGGCCGACAATGAGCAGTTCTTC. Its protein is CASSKGGMERSEADNEQFF.

The chain has TRBV15 and TRBJ2-1; a weak D match, TRBD2 (5 bases). Germline V gene lookup returns CDR1 LNHNV and CDR2 YYDKDF (reference sequence). V was trimmed by 2 bases and J by 0 bases, leaving 11 bases between them. The CDR3 runs 16 residues. The CDR3 protein is CATSRPSGSSYNEQFF. CDR3 coding DNA: TGTGCCACCAGCAGACCCTCGGGAAGCTCCTACAATGAGCAGTTCTTC.

A few counts support this clonotype. The rearrangement uses TRBV6-2 or TRBV6-3 and TRBJ2-5; D is unclear. Between the trimmed V and J ends, which lost 5 bases and 5 bases, there was a span of 12 bases. This CDR3 is built from 13 residues. Germline V CDR1 and CDR2: MNHEY, SVGEGT. The CDR3 DNA follows: TGTGCCAGCAGTGACACAAATTTGGAGACCCAGTACTTC. Its translation is CASSDTNLETQYF.

The chain recombines TRBV7-9 with TRBJ2-5; 7 nucleotides line up with TRBD1. CDR3 length equals 12 residues. V trimming: 7 bases; J trimming: 4 bases; junction bases outside the gene matches: 3. The V gene's germline CDR1 is SEHNR and CDR2 FQNEAQ (reference sequence). The CDR3 bases are TGTGCCAGCAACAGGGGTGGAGAGACCCAGTACTTC. It specifies CASNRGGETQYF.

This clonotype was counted many times. This chain connects TRBV3-1 to TRBJ2-2, with D possibly matching TRBD2 (6 bases). CDR3 length: 17 amino acids. V was trimmed by 4 bases and J by 2 bases, leaving 17 bases between them. In germline, CDR1 is LGHDT, CDR2 YNNKEL (reference sequence). The DNA for the CDR3 is TGTGCCAGCAGCCCTCCCAGGACTACAGCCAACACCGGGGAGCTGTTTTTT. This codes for CASSPPRTTANTGELFF.

This clonotype was observed a few times. The chain links TRBV20-1 to TRBJ2-1, with 12 bases lining up with TRBD1. Germline CDR1 and CDR2: DFQATT and SNEGSKA (reference sequence). The length of the CDR3 is 14 residues. The CDR3 DNA reads TGCAGCCCACAGGGACAGGGGGCAGGGAATGAGCAGTTCTTC. This codes for CSPQGQGAGNEQFF.

The table lists this clonotype with a few counts. The genes are TRBV7-9 and TRBJ2-1; TRBD1 aligns across 10 bases. Germline CDR1 is SEHNR and CDR2 is FQNEAQ (reference sequence). The CDR3 totals 16 residues. V trimming: 4 bases; J trimming: 8 bases; junction bases outside the gene matches: 11. The CDR3 coding sequence is TGTGCCAGCAGCTCCAGAGACAGGGGGCCCCAGGATGAGCAGTTCTTC. It translates to CASSSRDRGPQDEQFF.

There are a few counts of this clonotype. V is TRBV20-1 and J is TRBJ1-5; D possibly corresponds to TRBD1 (5 bases). CDR1 and CDR2 (germline): DFQATT, SNEGSKA (reference sequence). CDR3 length equals 14 residues. V was cut by 1 base and J by 4 bases, with 11 bases left in between. The CDR3 region is CSARANQGNQPQHF. CDR3 sequence (DNA): TGCAGTGCTAGAGCCAATCAGGGTAATCAGCCCCAGCATTTT.

This clonotype came up a few times. The chain links TRBV6-5 to TRBJ1-2, with 7 bases fitting TRBD1. J gave up 6 bases and V 0 bases, and 7 bases lay outside the gene matches. This CDR3 comprises 15 residues. CDR1 MNHEY and CDR2 SVGAGI come from the germline V gene. DNA for the CDR3: TGTGCCAGCAGTTACTCGAAGCCCAGGGGGAATGGCTACACCTTC. This gives the protein CASSYSKPRGNGYTF.

This clonotype was seen a handful of times. This chain joins TRBV12-3 or TRBV12-4 and TRBJ2-1; unclear D gene. V lost 6 bases and J lost 4, with 16 bases in between. The length of the CDR3 is 15 residues. The CDR3 is CASRTRLRNYNEQFF. The CDR3 DNA is TGTGCCAGCAGGACTCGTCTCAGGAATTACAATGAGCAGTTCTTC.

This clonotype has ten or more counts. The J gene is TRBJ1-1, the V gene TRBV10-2; possibly TRBD1 for D (5 bases). The V end lost 6 bases, the J end lost 0 bases, and 8 bases lay between the germline ends. The CDR3 is 13 amino acids. Looked up from germline, CDR1 is WSHSY and CDR2 is SAAADI. CDR3 in amino acids: CASREQVNTEAFF. Here the CDR3 DNA reads TGCGCCAGCAGAGAACAGGTGAACACTGAAGCTTTCTTT.

This clonotype was seen more than once but under ten times. The chain is built from TRBV24-1 and TRBJ2-1; 8 bases agree with TRBD2. This CDR3 has 15 residues. In germline, CDR1 is KGHDR, CDR2 SFDVKD. Losses at the gene ends were 3 bases for V and 3 bases for J; bases not matched to a gene: 3. The CDR3 reads CATSDERGNYNEQFF. CDR3 nucleotides: TGTGCCACCAGTGATGAGCGGGGGAACTACAATGAGCAGTTCTTC.

This clonotype was picked up many times. The J gene is TRBJ2-3, the V gene TRBV10-3; tentative D call: TRBD2 (6 bases). CDR1 and CDR2 (germline): ENHRY, SYGVKD. V was clipped by 10 bases and J by 1 base, with 15 bases between them. This CDR3 is built from 14 residues. The CDR3 loop is CATGGARGTDTQYF. The CDR3 bases are TGTGCCACCGGGGGAGCTCGAGGCACAGATACGCAGTATTTT.

The chain employs TRBV28 and TRBJ1-2; unclear D gene. The CDR3 is 13 residues long. The V gene's germline CDR1 is MDHEN and CDR2 SYDVKM. Trimming removed 6 bases at V and 0 bases at J, with 8 bases between. The CDR3 sequence: CASRTETNYGYTF. The DNA of the CDR3 is TGTGCCAGCAGAACAGAGACTAACTATGGCTACACCTTC.

V is TRBV24-1 and J is TRBJ2-6, with D hard to call. V was trimmed by 4 bases and J by 0 bases, leaving 9 bases between them. This CDR3 has 16 amino acids. In germline, CDR1 is KGHDR, CDR2 SFDVKD. CDR3 in amino acids: CATSDRRRSGANVLTF. In nucleotides, the CDR3 is TGTGCCACCAGTGACCGACGGCGCTCTGGGGCCAACGTCCTGACTTTC.